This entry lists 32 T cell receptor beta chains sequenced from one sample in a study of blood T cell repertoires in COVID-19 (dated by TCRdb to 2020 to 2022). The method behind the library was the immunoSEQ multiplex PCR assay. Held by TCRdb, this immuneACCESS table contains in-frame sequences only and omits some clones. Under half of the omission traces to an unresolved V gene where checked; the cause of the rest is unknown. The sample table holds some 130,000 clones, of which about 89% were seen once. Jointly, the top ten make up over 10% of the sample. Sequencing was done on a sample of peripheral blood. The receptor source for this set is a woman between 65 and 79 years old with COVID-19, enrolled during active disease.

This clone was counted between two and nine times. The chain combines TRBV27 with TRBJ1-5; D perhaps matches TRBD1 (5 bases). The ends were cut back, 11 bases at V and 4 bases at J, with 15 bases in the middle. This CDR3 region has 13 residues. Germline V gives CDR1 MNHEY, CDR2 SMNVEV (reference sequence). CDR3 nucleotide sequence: TGTGCCTCCGTTCAGGGAGGAAATCAGCCCCAGCATTTT. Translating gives CASVQGGNQPQHF.

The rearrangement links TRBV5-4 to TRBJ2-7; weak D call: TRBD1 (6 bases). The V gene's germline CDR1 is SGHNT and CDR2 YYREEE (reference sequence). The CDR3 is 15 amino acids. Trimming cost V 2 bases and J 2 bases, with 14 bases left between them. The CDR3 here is CASSLGGTITYEQYF. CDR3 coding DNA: TGTGCCAGCAGCTTAGGTGGGACAATTACCTACGAGCAGTACTTC.

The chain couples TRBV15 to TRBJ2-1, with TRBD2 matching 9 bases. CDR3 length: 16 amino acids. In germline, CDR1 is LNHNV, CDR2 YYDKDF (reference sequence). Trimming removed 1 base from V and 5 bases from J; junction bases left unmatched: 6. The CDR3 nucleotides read TGTGCCACCAGCAGAGGGCTAGCGGGGCCTGACAATGAGCAGTTCTTC. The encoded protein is CATSRGLAGPDNEQFF.

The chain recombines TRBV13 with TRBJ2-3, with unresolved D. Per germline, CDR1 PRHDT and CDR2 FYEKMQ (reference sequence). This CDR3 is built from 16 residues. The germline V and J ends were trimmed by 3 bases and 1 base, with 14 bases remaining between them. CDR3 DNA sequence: TGTGCCAGCAGCTTGAGGCGCTCCCTAGGCACAGATACGCAGTATTTT. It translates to CASSLRRSLGTDTQYF.

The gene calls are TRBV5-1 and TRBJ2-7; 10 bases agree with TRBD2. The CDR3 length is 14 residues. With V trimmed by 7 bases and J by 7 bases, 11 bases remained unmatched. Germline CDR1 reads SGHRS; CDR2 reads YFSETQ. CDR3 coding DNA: TGCGCCAGCTCGGAACTAGCGGGGACTGGGGAGCAGTACTTC. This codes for CASSELAGTGEQYF. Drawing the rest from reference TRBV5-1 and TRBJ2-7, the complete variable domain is KAGVTQTPRYLIKTRGQQVTLSCSPISGHRSVSWYQQTPGQGLQFLFEYFSETQRNKGNFPGRFSGRQFSNSRSEMNVSTLELGDSALYLCASSELAGTGEQYFGPGTRLTVT.

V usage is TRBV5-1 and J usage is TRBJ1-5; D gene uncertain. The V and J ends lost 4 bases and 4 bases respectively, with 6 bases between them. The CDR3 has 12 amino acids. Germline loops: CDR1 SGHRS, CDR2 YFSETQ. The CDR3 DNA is TGCGCCAGCAGCCCAAAAAATCAGCCCCAGCATTTT. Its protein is CASSPKNQPQHF.

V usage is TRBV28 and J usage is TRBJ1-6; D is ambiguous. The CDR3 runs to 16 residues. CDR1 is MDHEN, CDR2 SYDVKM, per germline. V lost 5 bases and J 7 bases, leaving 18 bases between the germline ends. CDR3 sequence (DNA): TGTGCCAGCAGTCCCCGGGCGGGGTTGCTGAATTCACCCCTCCACTTT. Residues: CASSPRAGLLNSPLHF.

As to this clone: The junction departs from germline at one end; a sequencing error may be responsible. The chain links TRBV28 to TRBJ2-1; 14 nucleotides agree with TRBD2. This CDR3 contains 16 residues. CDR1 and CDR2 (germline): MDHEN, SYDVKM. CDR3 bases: TGTGTCAGCTCTAGGAGTGGGACTAGCGGGGGTAATGAGCAGTTCTTC. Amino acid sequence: CVSSRSGTSGGNEQFF.

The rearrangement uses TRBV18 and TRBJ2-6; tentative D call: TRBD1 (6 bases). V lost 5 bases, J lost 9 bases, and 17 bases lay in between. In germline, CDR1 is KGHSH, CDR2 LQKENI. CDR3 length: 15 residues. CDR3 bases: TGTGCCAGCTCATTGTCGACAGGCCCCTTCAACGTCCTGACTTTC. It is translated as CASSLSTGPFNVLTF.

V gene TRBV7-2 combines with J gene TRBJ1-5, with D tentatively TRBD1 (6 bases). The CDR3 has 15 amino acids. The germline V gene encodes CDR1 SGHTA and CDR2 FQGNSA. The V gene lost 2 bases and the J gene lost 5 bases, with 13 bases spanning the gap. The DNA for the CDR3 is TGTGCCAGCAGCTTATATGCAGGGGCTGATCAGCCCCAGCATTTT. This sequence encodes CASSLYAGADQPQHF.

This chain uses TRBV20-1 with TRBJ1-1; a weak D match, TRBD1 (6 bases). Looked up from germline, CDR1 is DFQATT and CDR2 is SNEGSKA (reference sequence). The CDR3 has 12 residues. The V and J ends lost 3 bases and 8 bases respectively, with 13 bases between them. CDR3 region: CSASRDTREAFF. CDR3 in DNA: TGCAGTGCTAGTCGGGACACTAGGGAAGCTTTCTTT.

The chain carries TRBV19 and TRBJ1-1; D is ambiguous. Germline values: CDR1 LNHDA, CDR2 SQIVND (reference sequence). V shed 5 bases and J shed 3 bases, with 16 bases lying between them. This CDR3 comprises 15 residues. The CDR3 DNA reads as TGTGCCAGTAGTTTGCCCAAAGCAGGCGACACTGAAGCTTTCTTT. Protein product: CASSLPKAGDTEAFF.

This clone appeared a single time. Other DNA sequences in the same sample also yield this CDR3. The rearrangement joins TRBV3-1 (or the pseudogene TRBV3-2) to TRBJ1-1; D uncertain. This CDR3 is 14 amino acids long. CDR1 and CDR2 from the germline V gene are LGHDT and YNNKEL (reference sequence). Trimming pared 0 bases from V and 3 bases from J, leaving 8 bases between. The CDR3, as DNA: TGTGCCAGCAGCCAAGAAGGCAGGCACACTGAAGCTTTCTTT. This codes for CASSQEGRHTEAFF.

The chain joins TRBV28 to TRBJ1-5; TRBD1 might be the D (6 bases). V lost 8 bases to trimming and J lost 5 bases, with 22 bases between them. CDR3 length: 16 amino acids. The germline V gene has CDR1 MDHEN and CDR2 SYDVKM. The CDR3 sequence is CASEGSGVRMDQPQHF. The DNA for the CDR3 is TGTGCCAGCGAAGGGTCAGGGGTTAGAATGGATCAGCCCCAGCATTTT.

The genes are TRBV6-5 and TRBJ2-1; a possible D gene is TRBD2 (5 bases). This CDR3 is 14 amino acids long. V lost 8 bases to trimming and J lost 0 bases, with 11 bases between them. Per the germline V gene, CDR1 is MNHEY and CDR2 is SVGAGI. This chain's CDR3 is CASQSSFSYNEQFF. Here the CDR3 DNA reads TGTGCCAGCCAGTCTAGCTTCTCCTACAATGAGCAGTTCTTC.

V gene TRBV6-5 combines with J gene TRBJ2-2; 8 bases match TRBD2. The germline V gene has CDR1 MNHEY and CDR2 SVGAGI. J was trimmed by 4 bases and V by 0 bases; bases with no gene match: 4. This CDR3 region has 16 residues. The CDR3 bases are TGTGCCAGCAGTTACTCGCGGGGGGCGGGCACCGGGGAGCTGTTTTTT. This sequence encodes CASSYSRGAGTGELFF.

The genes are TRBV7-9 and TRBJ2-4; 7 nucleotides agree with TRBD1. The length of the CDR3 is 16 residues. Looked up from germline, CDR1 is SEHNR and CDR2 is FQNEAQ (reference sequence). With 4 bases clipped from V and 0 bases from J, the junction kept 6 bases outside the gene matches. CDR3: CASSSGQLLAKNIQYF. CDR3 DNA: TGTGCCAGCAGCTCGGGACAGCTACTAGCCAAAAACATTCAGTACTTC. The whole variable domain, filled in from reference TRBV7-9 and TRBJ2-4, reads DTGVSQNPRHKITKRGQNVTFRCDPISEHNRLYWYRQTLGQGPEFLTYFQNEAQLEKSRLLSDRFSAERPKGSFSTLEIQRTEQGDSAMYLCASSSGQLLAKNIQYFGAGTRLSVL.

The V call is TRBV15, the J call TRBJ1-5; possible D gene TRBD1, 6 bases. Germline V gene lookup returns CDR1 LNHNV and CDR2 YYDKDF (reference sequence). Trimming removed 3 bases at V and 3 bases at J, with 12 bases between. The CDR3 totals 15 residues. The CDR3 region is CATSSPGQYNQPQHF. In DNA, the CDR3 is TGTGCCACCAGCAGCCCCGGACAGTACAATCAGCCCCAGCATTTT. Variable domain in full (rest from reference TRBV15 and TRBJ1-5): DAMVIQNPRYQVTQFGKPVTLSCSQTLNHNVMYWYQQKSSQAPKLLFHYYDKDFNNEADTPDNFQSRRPNTSFCFLDIRSPGLGDTAMYLCATSSPGQYNQPQHFGDGTRLSIL.

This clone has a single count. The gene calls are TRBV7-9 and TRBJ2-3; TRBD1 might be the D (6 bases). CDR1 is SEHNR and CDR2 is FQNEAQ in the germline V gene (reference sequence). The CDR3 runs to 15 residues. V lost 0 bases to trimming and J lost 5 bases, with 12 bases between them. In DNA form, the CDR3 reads TGTGCCAGCAGCTTAGCTAATGGGGGCCAAGATACGCAGTATTTT. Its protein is CASSLANGGQDTQYF.

The CDR3 DNA reads TGCACCAGCAGCCATCTAAAACAGGGGACGAGGACCTACGAGCAGTACTTC. Amino acids: CTSSHLKQGTRTYEQYF. The chain has TRBV1 and TRBJ2-7; the listed D gene, TRBD1, was not tested against the DNA. TRBV1 is reported as a pseudogene. This CDR3 is 17 amino acids long.

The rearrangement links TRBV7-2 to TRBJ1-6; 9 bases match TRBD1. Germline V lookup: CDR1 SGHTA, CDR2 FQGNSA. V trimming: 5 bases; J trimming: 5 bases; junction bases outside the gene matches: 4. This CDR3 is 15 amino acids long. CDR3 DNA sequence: TGTGCCAGCAGCGTCACAGGGGGCAATAATTCACCCCTCCACTTT. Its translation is CASSVTGGNNSPLHF.

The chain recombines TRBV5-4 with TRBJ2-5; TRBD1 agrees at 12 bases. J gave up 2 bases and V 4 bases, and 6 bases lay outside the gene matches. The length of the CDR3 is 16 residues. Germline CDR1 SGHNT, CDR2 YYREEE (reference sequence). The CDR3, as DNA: TGTGCCAGCAGCACCCGGGACAGGGGGCATCAAGAGACCCAGTACTTC. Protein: CASSTRDRGHQETQYF.

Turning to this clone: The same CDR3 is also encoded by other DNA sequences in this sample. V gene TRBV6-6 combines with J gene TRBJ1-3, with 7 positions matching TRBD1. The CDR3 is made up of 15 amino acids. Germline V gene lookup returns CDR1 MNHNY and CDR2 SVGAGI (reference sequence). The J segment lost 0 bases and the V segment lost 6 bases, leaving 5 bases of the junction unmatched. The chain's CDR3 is CASSDRVSSGNTIYF. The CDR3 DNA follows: TGTGCCAGCAGCGACAGGGTTAGCTCTGGAAACACCATATATTTT.

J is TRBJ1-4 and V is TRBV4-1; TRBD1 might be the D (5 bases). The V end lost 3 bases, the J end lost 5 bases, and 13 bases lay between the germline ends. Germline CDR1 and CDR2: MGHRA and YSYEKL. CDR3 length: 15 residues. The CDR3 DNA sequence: TGCGCCAGCAGCCAGGACATAAGGCTAAATGAAAAACTGTTTTTT. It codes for CASSQDIRLNEKLFF.

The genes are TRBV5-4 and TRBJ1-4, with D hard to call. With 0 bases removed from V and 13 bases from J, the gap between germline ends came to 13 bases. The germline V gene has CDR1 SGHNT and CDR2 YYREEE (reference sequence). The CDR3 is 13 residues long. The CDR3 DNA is TGTGCCAGCAGCTTGGATGTTGGCCGGGGACTGTTTTTT. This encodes CASSLDVGRGLFF.

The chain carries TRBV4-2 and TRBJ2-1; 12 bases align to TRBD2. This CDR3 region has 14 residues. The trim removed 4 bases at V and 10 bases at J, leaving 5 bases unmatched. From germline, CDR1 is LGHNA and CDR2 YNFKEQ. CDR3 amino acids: CASSRTSGVGEQFF. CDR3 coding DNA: TGTGCCAGCAGCCGGACTAGCGGGGTTGGCGAGCAGTTCTTC.

The CDR3 bases are TGTGCCATCAGAAATCAAGGGGGGGGGAACACTGAAGCTTTCTTT. It translates to CAIRNQGGGNTEAFF. V and J are TRBV10-3 and TRBJ1-1; TRBD1 is a possible D gene (6 bases). Germline loops: CDR1 ENHRY, CDR2 SYGVKD. V gave up 6 bases and J gave up 1 base, with 15 bases separating them. This CDR3 spans 15 amino acids.

This CDR3 is CASSYLAGQITDTQYF. Here the CDR3 DNA reads TGTGCCAGCAGCTACCTAGCGGGGCAGATCACAGATACGCAGTATTTT. V gene TRBV5-5 combines with J gene TRBJ2-3, with 9 bases that match TRBD2. The CDR3 spans 16 residues. Per germline, CDR1 SGHKS and CDR2 YYEKEE (reference sequence). With V trimmed by 3 bases and J by 2 bases, 7 bases remained unmatched.

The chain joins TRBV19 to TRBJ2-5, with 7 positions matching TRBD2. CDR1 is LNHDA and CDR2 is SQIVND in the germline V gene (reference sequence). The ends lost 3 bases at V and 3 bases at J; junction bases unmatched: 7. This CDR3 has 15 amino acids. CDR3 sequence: CASSIVPTSKETQYF. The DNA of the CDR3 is TGTGCCAGTAGTATCGTCCCGACTAGCAAAGAGACCCAGTACTTC.

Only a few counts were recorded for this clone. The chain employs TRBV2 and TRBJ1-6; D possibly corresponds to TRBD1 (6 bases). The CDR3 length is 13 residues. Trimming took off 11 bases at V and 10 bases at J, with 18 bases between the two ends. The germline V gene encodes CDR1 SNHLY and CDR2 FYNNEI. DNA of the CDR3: TGTGCCGTCGCAGGGGAACTTGAGTCACCCCTCCACTTT. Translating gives CAVAGELESPLHF.

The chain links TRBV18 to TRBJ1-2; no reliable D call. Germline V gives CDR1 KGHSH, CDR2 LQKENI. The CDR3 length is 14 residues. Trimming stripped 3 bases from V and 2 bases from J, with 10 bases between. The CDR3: CASSPFFENYGYTF. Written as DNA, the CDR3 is TGTGCCAGCTCACCCTTCTTTGAGAACTATGGCTACACCTTC.

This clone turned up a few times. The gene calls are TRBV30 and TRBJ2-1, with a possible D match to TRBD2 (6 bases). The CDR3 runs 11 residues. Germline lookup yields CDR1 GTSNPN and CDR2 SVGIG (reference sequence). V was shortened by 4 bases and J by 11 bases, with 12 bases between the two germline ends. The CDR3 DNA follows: TGTGCCTGGACCCTTCGGGGGAAGCAGTTCTTC. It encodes CAWTLRGKQFF.